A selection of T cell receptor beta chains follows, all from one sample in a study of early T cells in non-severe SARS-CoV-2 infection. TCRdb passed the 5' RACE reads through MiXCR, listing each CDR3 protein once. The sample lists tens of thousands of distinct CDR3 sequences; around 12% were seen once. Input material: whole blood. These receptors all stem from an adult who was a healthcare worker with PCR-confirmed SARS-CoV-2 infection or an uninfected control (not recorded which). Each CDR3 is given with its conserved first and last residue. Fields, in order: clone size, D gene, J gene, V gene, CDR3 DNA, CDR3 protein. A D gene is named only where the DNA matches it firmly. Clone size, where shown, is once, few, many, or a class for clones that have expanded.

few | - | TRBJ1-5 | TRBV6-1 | TGTGCCAGCAGTGAAGTTGCAGGTTATCTGCCCCAGCATTTT | CASSEVAGYLPQHF
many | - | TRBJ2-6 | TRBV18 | TGTGCCAGCTCACCCTCAGGGACTGGGGCCAACGTCCTGACTTTC | CASSPSGTGANVLTF
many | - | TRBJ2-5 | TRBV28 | TGTGCCAGCAGTCTCCGGACGGGGACCCAGTACTTC | CASSLRTGTQYF
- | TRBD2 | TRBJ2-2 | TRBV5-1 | TGCGCCAGCAGCTACACTAGCGGCAACACCGGGGAGCTGTTTTTT | CASSYTSGNTGELFF
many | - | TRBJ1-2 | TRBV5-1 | TGCGCCAGCAGGCTGGCCCCCGGGGAGAACTATGGCTACACCTTC | CASRLAPGENYGYTF
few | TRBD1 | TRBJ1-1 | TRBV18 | TGTGCCAGCTCACGGGACAGGAGCGACACTGAAGCTTTCTTT | CASSRDRSDTEAFF
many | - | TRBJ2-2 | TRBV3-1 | TGTGCCAGCAGCCAACTAGCGTTAACCGGGGAGCTGTTTTTT | CASSQLALTGELFF
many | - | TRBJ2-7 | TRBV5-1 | TGCGCCAGCAGCTGGGCCAGCTCCTACGAGCAGTACTTC | CASSWASSYEQYF
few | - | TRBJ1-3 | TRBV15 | TGTGCCACCAGCAATACGATACTCTCTGGAAACACCATATATTTT | CATSNTILSGNTIYF
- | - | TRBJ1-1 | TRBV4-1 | TGCGCCAGCAGCCAAGTGACGTCGAACACTGAAGCTTTCTTT | CASSQVTSNTEAFF
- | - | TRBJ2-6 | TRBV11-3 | TGTGCCAGCAGCTTAGTAGGCTGGGACACCTCGCTGACCTCTGGGGCCAACGTCCTGACTTTC | CASSLVGWDTSLTSGANVLTF
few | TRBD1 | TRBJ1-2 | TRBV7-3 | TGTGCCAGCAGCCCCGGGGACAGCCTACAGGGCTACACCTTC | CASSPGDSLQGYTF
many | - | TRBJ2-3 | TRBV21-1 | TGTGCCAGCAGCAACCGGGGTCGTGGCACAGATACGCAGTATTTT | CASSNRGRGTDTQYF
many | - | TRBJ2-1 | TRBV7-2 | TGTGCCAGCAGCTCCTATATGAGGACCAATGAGCAGTTCTTC | CASSSYMRTNEQFF
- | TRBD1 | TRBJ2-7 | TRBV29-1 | TGCAGCGCCCGGACTCGACAGGGGGCGGACGAGCAGTACTTC | CSARTRQGADEQYF
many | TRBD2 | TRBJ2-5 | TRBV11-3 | TGTGCCAGCAGCTCCGGGACTAGCGGGACAAAGACCCAGTACTTC | CASSSGTSGTKTQYF
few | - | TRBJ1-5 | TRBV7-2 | TGTGCCAGCAGCTTAGCCTGGGGGGGGAATCAGCCCCAGCATTTT | CASSLAWGGNQPQHF
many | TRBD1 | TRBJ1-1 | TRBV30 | TGTGCCGGATGGCACCGGGACAGGGGGAACACTGAAGCTTTCTTT | CAGWHRDRGNTEAFF
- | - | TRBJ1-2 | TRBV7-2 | TGTGCCAGCAGCTTAGCCGATCCTATCTATGGCTACACCTTC | CASSLADPIYGYTF
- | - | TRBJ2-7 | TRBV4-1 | TGCGCCAGCAGCCAAGCCCAGAGCTACGAGCAGTACTTC | CASSQAQSYEQYF
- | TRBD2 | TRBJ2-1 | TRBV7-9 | TGTGCCAGCAGGAGGGGACTAGCGGGCTACAATGAGCAGTTCTTC | CASRRGLAGYNEQFF
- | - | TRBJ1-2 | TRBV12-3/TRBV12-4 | TGTGCCAGCAGCAGGAGCTATGGCTACACCTTC | CASSRSYGYTF
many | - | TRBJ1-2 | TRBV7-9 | TGTGCCAGCAGCTTAGCGCAAGTGGCAGGGAGTTCCTATGGCTACACCTTC | CASSLAQVAGSSYGYTF
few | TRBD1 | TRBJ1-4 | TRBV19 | TGTGCCAGTAGTGGGGGACAGGGGGCACCTAATGAAAAACTGTTTTTT | CASSGGQGAPNEKLFF
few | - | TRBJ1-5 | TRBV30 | TGTGCCTGGAGTCCGTCCCCAGGGACAAATCAGCCCCAGCATTTT | CAWSPSPGTNQPQHF
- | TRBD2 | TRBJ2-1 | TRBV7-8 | TGTGCCAGCAGCTTAGGACGTCTAGCGGGTGAGCAGTTCTTC | CASSLGRLAGEQFF
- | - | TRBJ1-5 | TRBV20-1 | TGCAGTGCTAGAGCTGCCGGCGCGGATCAGCCCCAGCATTTT | CSARAAGADQPQHF
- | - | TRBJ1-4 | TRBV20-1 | TGCAGTGCTTGCTTCTGGGACCCCCTCCTTAATGAAAAACTGTTTTTT | CSACFWDPLLNEKLFF
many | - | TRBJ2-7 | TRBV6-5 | TGTGCCAGCGGCCGGCCCGGGCCCACGGGCGAGCAGTACTTC | CASGRPGPTGEQYF
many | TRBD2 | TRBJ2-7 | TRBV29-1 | TGCAGCGCCTGGGGGGGTGAGCAGTACTTC | CSAWGGEQYF
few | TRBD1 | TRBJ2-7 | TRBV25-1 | TGTGCCAGCATTACCTCCGGGGACAGGGGCCACGAGCAGTACTTC | CASITSGDRGHEQYF
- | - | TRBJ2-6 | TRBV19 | TGTGCCAGTAGTATAGAACCCCAGGGGTTTGGGAGCTCTGGGGCCAACGTCCTGACTTTC | CASSIEPQGFGSSGANVLTF
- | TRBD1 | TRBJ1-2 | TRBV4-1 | TGCGCCAGCAGCCAACCTCACAGGGGGCGTGACCATGGCTACACCTTC | CASSQPHRGRDHGYTF
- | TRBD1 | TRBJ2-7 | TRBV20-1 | TGCAGTGCTCTTAGGGGAACAGGGGGAAGTCAGCAGTACTTC | CSALRGTGGSQQYF
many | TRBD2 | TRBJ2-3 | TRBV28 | TGTGCCAGCAGTTTATTCGGCGGGGGGCCAGATACGCAGTATTTT | CASSLFGGGPDTQYF
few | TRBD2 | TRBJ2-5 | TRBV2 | TGTGCCAGCAGACCTAGCGGGGTAGAGACCCAGTACTTC | CASRPSGVETQYF
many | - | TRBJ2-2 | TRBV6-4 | TGTGCCAGCAGTGTGGGGGCCGACACCGGGGAGCTGTTTTTT | CASSVGADTGELFF
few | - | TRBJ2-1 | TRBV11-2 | TGTGCCAGCAGCTTAGAGGTCGCTAGCTGGGATGAGCAGTTCTTC | CASSLEVASWDEQFF
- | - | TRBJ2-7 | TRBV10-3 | TGTGCCATCAGTGAAAGGCAGACAGCCCAGGGCGAGCAGTACTTC | CAISERQTAQGEQYF
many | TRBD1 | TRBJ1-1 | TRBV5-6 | TGTGCCAGCAGCTTAGGACAGGGGAGGAGCACTGAAGCTTTCTTT | CASSLGQGRSTEAFF
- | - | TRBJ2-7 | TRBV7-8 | TGTGCCAGCAGCTTCTTTAAGACCGACACCTACGAGCAGTACTTC | CASSFFKTDTYEQYF
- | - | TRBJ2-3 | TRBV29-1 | TGCAGCGTTGTAACGGGGGCAGTGGATACGCAGTATTTT | CSVVTGAVDTQYF
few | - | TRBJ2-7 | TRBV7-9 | TGTGCCAGCAGCTTAGGAGGTAGCGAGCAGTACTTC | CASSLGGSEQYF
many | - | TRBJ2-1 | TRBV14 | TGTGCCAGCAGCCAAATAGGCGGCCGGACCTACAATGAGCAGTTCTTC | CASSQIGGRTYNEQFF
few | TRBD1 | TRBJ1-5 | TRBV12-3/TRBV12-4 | TGTGCCAGCAGTGAACAGGGGGGCAATCAGCCCCAGCATTTT | CASSEQGGNQPQHF
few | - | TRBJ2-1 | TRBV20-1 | TGCAGTGCTGGAGGGGGCGATGAGCAGTTCTTC | CSAGGGDEQFF
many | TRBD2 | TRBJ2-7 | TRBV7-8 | TGTGCCAGCAGCTTACTCCGGGATAGCGGGGGGAACGAGCAGTACTTC | CASSLLRDSGGNEQYF
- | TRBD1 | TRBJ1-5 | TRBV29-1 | TGCAGCGTTGTGCAGGGGGGAAGCAATCAGCCCCAGCATTTT | CSVVQGGSNQPQHF
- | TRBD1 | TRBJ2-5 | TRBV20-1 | TGCAGTGCTAGAGATGGCGACAGGGGACAAGAGACCCAGTACTTC | CSARDGDRGQETQYF
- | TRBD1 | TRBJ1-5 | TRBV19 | TGTGCCAGTAGTCCCGACAGGGCCAATCAGCCCCAGCATTTT | CASSPDRANQPQHF
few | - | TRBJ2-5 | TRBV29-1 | TGCAGCGTTGGCAGCCAAGAGACCCAGTACTTC | CSVGSQETQYF
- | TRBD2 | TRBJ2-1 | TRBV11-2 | TGTGCCAGCGGCCTGCACGGGGGGAATTGGGAGCAGTTCTTC | CASGLHGGNWEQFF
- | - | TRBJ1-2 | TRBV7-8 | TGTGCCAGCGGGGGGACGGGCAAGCGACGCTACACCTTC | CASGGTGKRRYTF
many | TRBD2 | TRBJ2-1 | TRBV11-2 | TGTGCCAGCAGCCCGTGGACTAGCCTATACAATGAGCAGTTCTTC | CASSPWTSLYNEQFF
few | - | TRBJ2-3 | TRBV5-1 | TGCGCCAGCAGCTTTGGTTCTGTTGCAGATACGCAGTATTTT | CASSFGSVADTQYF
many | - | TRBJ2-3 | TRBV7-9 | TGTGCCAGCAGCTTAGCGGACACCCTCACAGATACGCAGTATTTT | CASSLADTLTDTQYF
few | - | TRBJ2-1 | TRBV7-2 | TGTGCCAGCAGCTTAGCCTCGGTAGTCAATGAGCAGTTCTTC | CASSLASVVNEQFF
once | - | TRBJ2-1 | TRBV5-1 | TGCGCCAGCAGCAGGCTGGGGACGAGCTCCTACAATGAGCAGTTCTTC | CASSRLGTSSYNEQFF
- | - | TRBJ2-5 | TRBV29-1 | TGCAGCGTTCCATCGGTGAACCAAGAGACCCAGTACTTC | CSVPSVNQETQYF